This TCR beta chain was recorded in a study of shared clonotypes between healthy human individuals. This CDR3 has 15 residues. Germline loops: CDR1 WSHSY, CDR2 SAAADI. V lost 3 bases and J lost 4; bases outside the gene matches: 6. Produced via immunoSEQ multiplex PCR; TCRdb's table is partial and in-frame only. This sample yields more than 1.2 million clones, of which around 98.5% are seen a single time; roughly 0.36% belongs to the top ten. The sample consisted of naive CD4+ T cells sorted from blood. The sample's subset: CD45RA+ positively selected. The sequence derives from a man aged 30-40 years in good health. The V and J genes are TRBV10-2 and TRBJ2-7; 10 nucleotides align to TRBD1. The CDR3 DNA sequence: TGCGCCAGCAGTGATGACAGGGGGCTTGGTTACGAGCAGTACTTC. This gives the protein CASSDDRGLGYEQYF.